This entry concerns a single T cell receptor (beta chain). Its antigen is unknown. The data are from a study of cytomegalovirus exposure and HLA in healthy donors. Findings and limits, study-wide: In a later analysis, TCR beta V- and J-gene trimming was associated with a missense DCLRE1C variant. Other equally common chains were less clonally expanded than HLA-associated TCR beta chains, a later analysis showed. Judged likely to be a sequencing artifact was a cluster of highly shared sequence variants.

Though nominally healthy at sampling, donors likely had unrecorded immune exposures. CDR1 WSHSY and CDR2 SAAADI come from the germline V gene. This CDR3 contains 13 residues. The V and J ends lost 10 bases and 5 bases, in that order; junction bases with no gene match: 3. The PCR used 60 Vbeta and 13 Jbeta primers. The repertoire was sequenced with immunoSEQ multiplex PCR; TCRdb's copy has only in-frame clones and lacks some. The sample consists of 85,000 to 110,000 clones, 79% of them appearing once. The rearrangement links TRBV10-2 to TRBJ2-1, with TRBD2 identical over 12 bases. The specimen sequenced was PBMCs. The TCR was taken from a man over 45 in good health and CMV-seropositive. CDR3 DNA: TGCGCCACCAGACTAGCGGGAGACAATGAGCAGTTCTTC. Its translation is CATRLAGDNEQFF.